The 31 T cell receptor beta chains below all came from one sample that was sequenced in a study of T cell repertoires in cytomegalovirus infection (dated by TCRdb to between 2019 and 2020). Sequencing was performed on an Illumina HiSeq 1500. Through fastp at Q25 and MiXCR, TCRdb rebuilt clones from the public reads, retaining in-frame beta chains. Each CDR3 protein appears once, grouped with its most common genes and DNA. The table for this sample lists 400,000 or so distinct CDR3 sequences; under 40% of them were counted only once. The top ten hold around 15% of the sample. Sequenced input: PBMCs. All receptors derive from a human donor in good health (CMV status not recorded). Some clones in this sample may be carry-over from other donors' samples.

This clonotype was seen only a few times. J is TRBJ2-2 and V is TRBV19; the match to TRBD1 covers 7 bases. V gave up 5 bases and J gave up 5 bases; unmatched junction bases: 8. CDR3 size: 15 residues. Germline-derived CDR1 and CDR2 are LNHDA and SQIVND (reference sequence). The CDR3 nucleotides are TGTGCCAGTAGTGCACAGGGGATGGGAACCGGGGAGCTGTTTTTT. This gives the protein CASSAQGMGTGELFF.

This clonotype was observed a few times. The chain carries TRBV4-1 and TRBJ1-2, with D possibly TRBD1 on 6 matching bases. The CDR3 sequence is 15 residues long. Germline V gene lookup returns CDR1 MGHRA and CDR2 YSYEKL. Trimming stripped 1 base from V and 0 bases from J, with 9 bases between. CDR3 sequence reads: CASSQGTEPNYGYTF. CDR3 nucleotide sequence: TGCGCCAGCAGCCAAGGGACAGAGCCTAACTATGGCTACACCTTC.

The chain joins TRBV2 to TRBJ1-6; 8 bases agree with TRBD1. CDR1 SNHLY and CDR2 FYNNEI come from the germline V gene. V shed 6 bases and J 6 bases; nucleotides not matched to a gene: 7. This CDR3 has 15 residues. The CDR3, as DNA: TGTGCCAGCAGGAGAGGGACAGGCTCTAATTCACCCCTCCACTTT. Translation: CASRRGTGSNSPLHF.

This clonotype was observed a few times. The CDR3 sequence is CASSPGHTNEKLFF. The CDR3 DNA follows: TGTGCCAGTAGCCCGGGACACACGAATGAAAAACTGTTTTTT. The chain is built from TRBV19 and TRBJ1-4; D is possibly TRBD1 (6 bases). V was pared by 6 bases and J by 5 bases, with 13 bases between. This CDR3 is built from 14 residues. Germline CDR1 reads LNHDA; CDR2 reads SQIVND (reference sequence).

CDR3 residues: CASSPDRRPYF. The CDR3 DNA reads as TGTGCCAGCAGCCCCGACCGCCGCCCGTACTTC. This chain links TRBV5-8 with TRBJ2-7; D not resolved. V shed 4 bases and J shed 12 bases, with 14 bases lying between them. The CDR3 totals 11 residues. Germline loops: CDR1 SGHTS, CDR2 YDEGEE.

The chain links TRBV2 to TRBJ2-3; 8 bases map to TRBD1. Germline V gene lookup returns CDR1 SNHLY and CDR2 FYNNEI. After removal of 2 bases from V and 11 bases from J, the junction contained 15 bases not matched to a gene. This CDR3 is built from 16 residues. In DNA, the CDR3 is TGTGCCAGCAGTGAATCAAGGGACAGGCCTTCAGAAGGGCAGTATTTT. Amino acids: CASSESRDRPSEGQYF.

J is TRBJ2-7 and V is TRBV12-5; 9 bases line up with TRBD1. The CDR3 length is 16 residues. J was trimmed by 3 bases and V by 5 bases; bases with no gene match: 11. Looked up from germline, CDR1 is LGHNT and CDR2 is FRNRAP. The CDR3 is CASGPGRDRDGYEQYF. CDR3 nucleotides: TGTGCTAGTGGTCCGGGCCGGGACAGGGATGGCTACGAGCAGTACTTC.

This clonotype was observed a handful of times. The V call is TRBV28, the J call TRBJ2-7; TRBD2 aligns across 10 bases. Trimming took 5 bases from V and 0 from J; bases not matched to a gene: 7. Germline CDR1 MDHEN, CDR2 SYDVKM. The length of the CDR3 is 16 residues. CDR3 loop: CASSTLAGQLSYEQYF. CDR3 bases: TGTGCCAGCAGTACACTAGCGGGACAACTCTCCTACGAGCAGTACTTC.

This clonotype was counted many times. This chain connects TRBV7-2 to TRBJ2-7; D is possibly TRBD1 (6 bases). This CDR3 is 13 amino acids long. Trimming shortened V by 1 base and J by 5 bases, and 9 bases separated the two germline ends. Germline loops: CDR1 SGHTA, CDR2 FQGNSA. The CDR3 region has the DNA TGTGCCAGCAGCTTAGGCAGGGGCGACGAGCAGTACTTC. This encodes CASSLGRGDEQYF.

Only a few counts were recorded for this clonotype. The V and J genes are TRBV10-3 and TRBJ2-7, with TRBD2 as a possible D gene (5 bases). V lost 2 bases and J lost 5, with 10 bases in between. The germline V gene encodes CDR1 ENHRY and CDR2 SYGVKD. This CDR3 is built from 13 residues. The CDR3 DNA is TGTGCCATCAGTGAGGAGGTGAGGGACGAGCAGTACTTC. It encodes CAISEEVRDEQYF.

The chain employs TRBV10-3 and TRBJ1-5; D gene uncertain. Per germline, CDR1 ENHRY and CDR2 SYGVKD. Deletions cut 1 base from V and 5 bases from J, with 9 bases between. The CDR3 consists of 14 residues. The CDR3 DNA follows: TGTGCCATCAGTGAGTGGTCAGTCGATCAGCCCCAGCATTTT. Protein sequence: CAISEWSVDQPQHF.

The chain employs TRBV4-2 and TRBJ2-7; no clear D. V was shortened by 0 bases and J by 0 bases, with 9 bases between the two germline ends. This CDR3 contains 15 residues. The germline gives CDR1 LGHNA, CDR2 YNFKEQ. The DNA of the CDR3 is TGTGCCAGCAGCCAAGATAGCAGGAGCTCCTACGAGCAGTACTTC. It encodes CASSQDSRSSYEQYF.

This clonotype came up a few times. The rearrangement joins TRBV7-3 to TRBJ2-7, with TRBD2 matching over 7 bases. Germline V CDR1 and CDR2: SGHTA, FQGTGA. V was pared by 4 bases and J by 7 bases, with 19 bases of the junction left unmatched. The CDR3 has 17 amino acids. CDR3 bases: TGTGCCAGCAGCTCGGGACTCGCGGGGGACTTCCTTCAAGAGCAGTACTTC. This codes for CASSSGLAGDFLQEQYF.

CDR3 bases: TGTGCCAGCAGTCCGGGACAGGGGGCTGTAGGCAATCAGCCCCAGCATTTT. The encoded protein is CASSPGQGAVGNQPQHF. The chain couples TRBV12-3 or TRBV12-4 to TRBJ1-5, with 12 bases matching TRBD1. The CDR3 is 17 residues long. J was trimmed by 2 bases and V by 5 bases; bases with no gene match: 7.

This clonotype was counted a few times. CDR3 sequence (DNA): TGTGCCAGCAGTGAGAGGCACCTAATTGGGGGCAGCGAGCAGTACTTC. Translation: CASSERHLIGGSEQYF. The rearrangement joins TRBV6-1 to TRBJ2-7; D possibly corresponds to TRBD1 (6 bases). Germline V gene sequence: CDR1 MNHNS, CDR2 SASEGT. This CDR3 has 16 residues. Trimming left V 3 bases short and J 6 bases short, with 21 bases between.

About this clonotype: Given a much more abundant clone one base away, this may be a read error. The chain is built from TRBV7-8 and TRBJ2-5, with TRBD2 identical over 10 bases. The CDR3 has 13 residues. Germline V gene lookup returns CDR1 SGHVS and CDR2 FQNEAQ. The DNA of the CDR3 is TGTGCCCGCAGCCCTAGCGGGGGAGAGACCCAGTACTTC. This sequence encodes CARSPSGGETQYF. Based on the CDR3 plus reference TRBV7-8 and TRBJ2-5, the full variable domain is GAGVSQSPRYKVAKRGQDVALRCDPISGHVSLFWYQQALGQGPEFLTYFQNEAQLDKSGLPSDRFFAERPEGSVSTLKIQRTQQEDSAVYLCARSPSGGETQYFGPGTRLLVL.

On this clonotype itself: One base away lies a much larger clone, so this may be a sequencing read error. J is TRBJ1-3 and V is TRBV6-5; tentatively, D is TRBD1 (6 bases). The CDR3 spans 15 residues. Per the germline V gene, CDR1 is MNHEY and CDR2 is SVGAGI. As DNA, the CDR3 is TGTTCCAGCAGTTCCGACAGGTCGGCTGGAAACACCATATATTTT. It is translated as CSSSSDRSAGNTIYF.

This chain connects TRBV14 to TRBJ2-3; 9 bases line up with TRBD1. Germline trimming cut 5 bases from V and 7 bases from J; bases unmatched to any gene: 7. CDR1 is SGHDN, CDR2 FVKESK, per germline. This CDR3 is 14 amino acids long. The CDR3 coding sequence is TGTGCCAGCAGCAACCGGGACAGGGCTAATACGCAGTATTTT. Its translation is CASSNRDRANTQYF.

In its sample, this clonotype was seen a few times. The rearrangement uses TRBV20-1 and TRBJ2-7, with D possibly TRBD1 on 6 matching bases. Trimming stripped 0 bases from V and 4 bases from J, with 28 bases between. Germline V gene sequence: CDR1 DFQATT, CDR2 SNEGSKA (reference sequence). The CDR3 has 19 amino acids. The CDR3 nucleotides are TGCAGTGCTAGAGATCCCAGGGGCCGACAACCATCCCACCCATACGAGCAGTACTTC. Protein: CSARDPRGRQPSHPYEQYF.

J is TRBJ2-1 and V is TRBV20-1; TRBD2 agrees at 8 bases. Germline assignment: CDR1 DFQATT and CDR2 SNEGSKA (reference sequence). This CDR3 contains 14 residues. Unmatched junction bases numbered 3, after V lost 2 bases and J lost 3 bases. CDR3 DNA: TGCAGTGCTAGACGCGGGGGGTTCTACAATGAGCAGTTCTTC. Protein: CSARRGGFYNEQFF.

CDR3 loop: CATHRGGGTEAFF. CDR3 sequence (DNA): TGTGCCACCCACAGGGGCGGGGGCACTGAAGCTTTCTTT. This chain joins TRBV2 and TRBJ1-1; 7 positions match TRBD1. The trim removed 10 bases at V and 4 bases at J, leaving 9 bases unmatched. In germline, CDR1 is SNHLY, CDR2 FYNNEI. CDR3 length: 13 amino acids.

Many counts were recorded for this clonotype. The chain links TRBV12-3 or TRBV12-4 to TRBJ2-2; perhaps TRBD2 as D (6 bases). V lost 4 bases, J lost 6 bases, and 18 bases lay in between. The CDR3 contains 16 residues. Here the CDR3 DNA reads TGTGCCAGCAGTTCGCGGGACTTGCTAACGGCCGGGGAGCTGTTTTTT. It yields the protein CASSSRDLLTAGELFF.

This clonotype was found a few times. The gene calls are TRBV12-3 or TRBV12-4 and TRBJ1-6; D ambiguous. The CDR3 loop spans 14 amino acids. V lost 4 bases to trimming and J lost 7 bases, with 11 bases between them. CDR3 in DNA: TGTGCCAGCAGTTCGTCCGGGGAGAATTCACCCCTCCACTTT. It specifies CASSSSGENSPLHF.

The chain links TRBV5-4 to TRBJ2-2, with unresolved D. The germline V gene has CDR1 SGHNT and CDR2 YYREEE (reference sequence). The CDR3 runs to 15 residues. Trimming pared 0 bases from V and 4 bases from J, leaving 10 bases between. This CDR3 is CASSLAADFTGELFF. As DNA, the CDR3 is TGTGCCAGCAGCTTGGCCGCAGACTTCACCGGGGAGCTGTTTTTT. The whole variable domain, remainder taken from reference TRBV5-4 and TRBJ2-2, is ETGVTQSPTHLIKTRGQQVTLRCSSQSGHNTVSWYQQALGQGPQFIFQYYREEENGRGNFPPRFSGLQFPNYSSELNVNALELDDSALYLCASSLAADFTGELFFGEGSRLTVL.

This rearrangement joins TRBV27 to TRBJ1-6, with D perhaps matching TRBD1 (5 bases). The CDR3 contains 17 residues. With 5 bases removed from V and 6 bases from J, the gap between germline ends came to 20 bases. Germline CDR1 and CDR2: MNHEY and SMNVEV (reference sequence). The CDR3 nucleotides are TGTGCCAGCAGTACCTCTCGGGCGTTGGGGCCTAATTCACCCCTCCACTTT. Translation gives CASSTSRALGPNSPLHF.

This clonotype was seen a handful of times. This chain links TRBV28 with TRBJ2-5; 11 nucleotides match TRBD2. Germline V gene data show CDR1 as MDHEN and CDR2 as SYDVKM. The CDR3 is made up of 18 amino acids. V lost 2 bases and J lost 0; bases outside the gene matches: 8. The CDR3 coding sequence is TGTGCCAGCAGTTTACCACCGACTAGCGGGGCTTACCAAGAGACCCAGTACTTC. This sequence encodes CASSLPPTSGAYQETQYF. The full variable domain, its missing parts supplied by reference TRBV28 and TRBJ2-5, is DVKVTQSSRYLVKRTGEKVFLECVQDMDHENMFWYRQDPGLGLRLIYFSYDVKMKEKGDIPEGYSVSREKKERFSLILESASTNQTSMYLCASSLPPTSGAYQETQYFGPGTRLLVL.

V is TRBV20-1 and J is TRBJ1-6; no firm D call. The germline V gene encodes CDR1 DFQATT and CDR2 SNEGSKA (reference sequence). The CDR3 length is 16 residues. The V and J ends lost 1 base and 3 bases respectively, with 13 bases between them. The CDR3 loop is CSARASTQNYNSPLHF. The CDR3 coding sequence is TGCAGTGCTAGAGCATCGACACAGAACTATAATTCACCCCTCCACTTT.

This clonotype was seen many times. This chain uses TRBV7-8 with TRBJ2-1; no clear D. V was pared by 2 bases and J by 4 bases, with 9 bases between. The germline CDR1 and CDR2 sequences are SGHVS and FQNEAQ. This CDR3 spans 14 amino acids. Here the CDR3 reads CASSLKLTYNEQFF. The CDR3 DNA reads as TGTGCCAGCAGCTTAAAACTTACTTACAATGAGCAGTTCTTC.

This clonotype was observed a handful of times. The CDR3 sequence is CASSQEVGGISYNEQFF. The CDR3 coding sequence is TGTGCCAGCAGCCAAGAGGTGGGGGGAATCTCCTACAATGAGCAGTTCTTC. V is TRBV14 and J is TRBJ2-1; perhaps TRBD2 as D (6 bases). The CDR3 sequence is 17 residues long. Trimming stripped 0 bases from V and 0 bases from J, with 12 bases between. Germline V gene lookup returns CDR1 SGHDN and CDR2 FVKESK.

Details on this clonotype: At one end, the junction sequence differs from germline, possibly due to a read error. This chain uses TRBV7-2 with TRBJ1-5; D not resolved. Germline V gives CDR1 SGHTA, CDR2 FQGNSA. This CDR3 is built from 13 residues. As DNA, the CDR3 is TGTGCCAGCAGCTCCGCCCTAAATCCGCCCCAGCATTTT. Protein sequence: CASSSALNPPQHF.

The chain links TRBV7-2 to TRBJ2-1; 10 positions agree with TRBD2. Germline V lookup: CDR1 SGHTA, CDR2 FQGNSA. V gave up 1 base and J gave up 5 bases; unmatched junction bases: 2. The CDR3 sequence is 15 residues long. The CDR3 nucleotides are TGTGCCAGCAGCTTAGACGGACTAGCGGACAATGAGCAGTTCTTC. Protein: CASSLDGLADNEQFF.